Listed here are 10 T cell receptor beta chains from one sample, sequenced in a study of blood T cells in healthy people across ages. Primers used in a second PCR of about 6 to 11 cycles were a sample-barcoded 5' primer and a J-beta primer mix. A single record per CDR3 protein comes from TCRdb applying MiXCR to the 5' RACE reads. The sample has over 950,000 distinct CDR3 sequences; about two fifths are singletons. Sequenced material: blood. Every receptor here comes from a man aged 18-30 years in good health.

This chain connects TRBV6-1 to TRBJ2-7, with TRBD1 matching 8 bases. The CDR3 is 15 amino acids. The J segment lost 3 bases and the V segment lost 7 bases, leaving 11 bases of the junction unmatched. Germline V gene data show CDR1 as MNHNS and CDR2 as SASEGT. The CDR3, as DNA: TGTGCCAGCATGGAAAGACAGGGGAATCTCTACGAGCAGTACTTC. It translates to CASMERQGNLYEQYF.

There are a few counts of this clonotype. V usage is TRBV7-9 and J usage is TRBJ1-2; TRBD1 matches at 7 bases. The CDR3 sequence is 15 residues long. Trimming removed 0 bases from V and 2 bases from J; junction bases left unmatched: 3. The germline V gene has CDR1 SEHNR and CDR2 FQNEAQ (reference sequence). CDR3 sequence reads: CASSLATDRNYGYTF. CDR3 in DNA: TGTGCCAGCAGCTTAGCGACGGACAGGAACTATGGCTACACCTTC.

CDR3 sequence reads: CASTPGNEQFF. The CDR3 DNA reads as TGTGCCAGTACTCCCGGGAATGAGCAGTTCTTC. The chain carries TRBV2 and TRBJ2-1, with no clear D. The V end lost 9 bases, the J end lost 7 bases, and 10 bases lay between the germline ends. This CDR3 region has 11 residues. The germline V gene has CDR1 SNHLY and CDR2 FYNNEI.

J is TRBJ2-3 and V is TRBV6-4; 10 positions match TRBD2. CDR3 length: 15 residues. The germline V gene has CDR1 MRHNA and CDR2 SNTAGT. The J segment lost 6 bases and the V segment lost 2 bases, leaving 5 bases of the junction unmatched. CDR3 in amino acids: CASSDLSGGSDTQYF. Here the CDR3 DNA reads TGTGCCAGCAGTGACCTTAGCGGGGGGTCCGATACGCAGTATTTT.

CDR3 protein: CASSPFLDLTAPYGYTF. The CDR3 DNA is TGTGCCAGCAGCCCTTTTTTAGATTTGACGGCCCCCTATGGCTACACCTTC. The chain recombines TRBV27 with TRBJ1-2; D is unclear. Germline-derived CDR1 and CDR2 are MNHEY and SMNVEV (reference sequence). Trimming took 6 bases from V and 4 from J, leaving 24 bases between them. This CDR3 is 17 amino acids long.

Comments on this clonotype: An end of the junction differs from the germline gene, which may be a read error. The CDR3 nucleotides read TGTGCCAGCAGCTTAGGGGAACGGACAAGCTATGGCCACACCTTC. Amino acids: CASSLGERTSYGHTF. The V call is TRBV7-9, the J call TRBJ1-2, with D perhaps matching TRBD1 (5 bases). The CDR3 totals 15 residues. Germline CDR1 SEHNR, CDR2 FQNEAQ (reference sequence).

V gene TRBV2 combines with J gene TRBJ1-4, with 8 bases matching TRBD1. CDR1 is SNHLY and CDR2 is FYNNEI in the germline V gene. This CDR3 is built from 14 residues. Losses at the gene ends were 10 bases for V and 7 bases for J; bases not matched to a gene: 11. The CDR3 loop is CAIRSYGTGEKLFF. CDR3 DNA: TGTGCCATCCGATCATACGGGACAGGTGAAAAACTGTTTTTT. Based on the CDR3 plus reference TRBV2 and TRBJ1-4, the full variable domain is EPEVTQTPSHQVTQMGQEVILRCVPISNHLYFYWYRQILGQKVEFLVSFYNNEISEKSEIFDDQFSVERPDGSNFTLKIRSTKLEDSAMYFCAIRSYGTGEKLFFGSGTQLSVL.

The gene calls are TRBV29-1 and TRBJ2-7; D is ambiguous. TRBJ2-5 matches the DNA end more closely, so the J call is doubtful. CDR1 is SQVTM and CDR2 is ANQGSEA in the germline V gene. CDR3 length: 13 residues. In nucleotides, the CDR3 is TGCAGCGTTGAAGGAATACTTAAAGAGACCCAGTACTTC. Translating gives CSVEGILKETQYF.

V usage is TRBV12-3 or TRBV12-4 and J usage is TRBJ1-5; tentatively, D is TRBD1 (6 bases). V was shortened by 6 bases and J by 2 bases, with 11 bases between the two germline ends. The CDR3 has 14 amino acids. CDR3 region: CASSNRVGNQPQHF. The DNA for the CDR3 is TGTGCCAGCAGCAACAGGGTGGGCAATCAGCCCCAGCATTTT.

A note on this clonotype: This may come from a read error, since a much larger clone is one base off. The J gene is TRBJ2-7, the V gene TRBV20-1; 8 bases are a match to TRBD1. In germline, CDR1 is DFQATT, CDR2 SNEGSKA (reference sequence). J was trimmed by 0 bases and V by 5 bases; bases with no gene match: 3. The CDR3 spans 13 residues. CDR3 sequence (DNA): TGCAGTGCTCTGGACAGGGACTCCTACGAGCAGTACTTC. This codes for CSALDRDSYEQYF.